The 4 T cell receptor beta chains given below trace back to one sample, sequenced in a study of blood T cell repertoires in COVID-19 (dated by TCRdb to 2019 to 2021). Receptor amplification or capture employed the immunoSEQ multiplex PCR assay. Held by TCRdb, this immuneACCESS table contains in-frame sequences only and omits some clones. Under half of the omission traces to an unresolved V gene where checked; the cause of the rest is unknown. A total of some 520,000 clones appear in this sample, roughly nine tenths of them only once. The ten most abundant clones make up 0.9% of the sample. The sequencing sample was made of peripheral blood. These receptors all come from a man in his late teens or twenties with COVID-19, enrolled during active disease.

The gene calls are TRBV27 and TRBJ2-1; TRBD2 aligns across 9 bases. The CDR3 totals 15 residues. J gave up 4 bases and V 4 bases, and 5 bases lay outside the gene matches. Germline lookup yields CDR1 MNHEY and CDR2 SMNVEV (reference sequence). The CDR3 coding sequence is TGTGCCAGCAGTTCCCTAGCGGGACTTTACAATGAGCAGTTCTTC. It yields the protein CASSSLAGLYNEQFF.

The chain couples TRBV5-6 to TRBJ2-7, with 9 bases fitting TRBD1. The CDR3 is 14 amino acids. Trimming removed 7 bases from V and 5 bases from J; junction bases left unmatched: 10. Germline CDR1 is SGHDT and CDR2 is YYEEEE. The CDR3 bases are TGTGCCAGCTCAACCCGGGACAGGGCGAACGAGCAGTACTTC. This translates into CASSTRDRANEQYF.

On this clone itself: Other DNA sequences from this sample encode an identical CDR3 as well. This sequence joins TRBV5-1 and TRBJ2-3; 9 bases align to TRBD2. The CDR3 runs to 14 residues. With V trimmed by 3 bases and J by 3 bases, 2 bases remained unmatched. Germline CDR1 reads SGHRS; CDR2 reads YFSETQ. CDR3 sequence reads: CASSSTSGTDTQYF. The DNA for the CDR3 is TGCGCCAGCAGCTCGACTAGCGGAACAGATACGCAGTATTTT.

J is TRBJ1-2 and V is TRBV14; D unresolved. Trimming took 1 base from V and 7 from J, leaving 10 bases between them. Germline CDR1 reads SGHDN; CDR2 reads FVKESK. CDR3 length: 13 residues. CDR3: CASSQVTSGGYTF. The CDR3, as DNA: TGTGCCAGCAGCCAAGTTACCTCGGGTGGCTACACCTTC.